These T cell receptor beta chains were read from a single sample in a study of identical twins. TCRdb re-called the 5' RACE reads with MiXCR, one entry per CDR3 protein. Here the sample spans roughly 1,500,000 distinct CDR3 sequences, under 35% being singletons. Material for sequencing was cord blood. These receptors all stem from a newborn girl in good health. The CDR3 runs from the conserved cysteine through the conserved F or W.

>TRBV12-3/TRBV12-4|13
CANSLGSSYGYTF
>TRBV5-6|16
CASSLSRRTPQETQYF
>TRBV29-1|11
CSVVRPTEAFF
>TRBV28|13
CASRYRERYEQYF
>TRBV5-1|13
CASSFWGRNEQFF
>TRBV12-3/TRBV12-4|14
CASSLVASSWEQFF
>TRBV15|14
CATSVTGTYNEQFF
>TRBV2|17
CASSDHGGLLTKNIQYF
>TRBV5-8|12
CAISDYSYEQYF
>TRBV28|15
CASSSHGTSYNEQFF
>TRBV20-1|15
CSARKSGTDKKWQFF
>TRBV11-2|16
CASSLGRLLAKNIQYF
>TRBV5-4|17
CASSILQVSSGANVLTF
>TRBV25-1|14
CASSPGTGNHEQFF
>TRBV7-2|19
CASSLDALAIRPSTDTQYF
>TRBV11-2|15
CASSFGGATNTEAFF
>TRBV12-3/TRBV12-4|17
CASSLVVGLAYTGELFF
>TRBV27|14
CATLSTSGLNEQYF
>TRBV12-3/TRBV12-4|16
CASSPQGRGVTDTQYF
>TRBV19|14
CASIRTGKNTEAFF
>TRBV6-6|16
CASSYLGQLAKNIQYF
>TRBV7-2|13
CASLARAGYEQYF
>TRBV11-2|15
CASRRTGFRTDTQYF
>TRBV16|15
CASSQSGTGGEEQYF
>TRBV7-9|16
CASSLDPGVGNQPQHF
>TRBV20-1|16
CSASLAGARRSGELFF
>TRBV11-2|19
CASSLGASGGAFSTDSQYF
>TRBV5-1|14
CASSRDRGEYEQFF
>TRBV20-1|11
CSSHGTYEQYF
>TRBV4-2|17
CASNQVFDPAASYEQYF
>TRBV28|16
CASSLPLAGDSYEQYF
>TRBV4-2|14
CASSLRQETYGYTF
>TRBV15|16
CATSREPPVGFYGYTF
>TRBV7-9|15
CASSLGTSYYNEQFF
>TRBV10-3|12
CAIRQGMDEQFF
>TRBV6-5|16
CASSYSMPGAYNEQFF
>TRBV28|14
CASSLSGLSQPQHF
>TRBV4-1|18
CASSPKPGLAVSTDTQYF
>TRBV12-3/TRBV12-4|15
CASRDPFTEPTEAFF
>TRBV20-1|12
CSALAPSAEAFF
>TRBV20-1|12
CSPSTRGYRYTF
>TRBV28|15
CASSPYGTNYNEQYF
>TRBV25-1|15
CASTIGGQGGTEAFF
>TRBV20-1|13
CSASDSFDNGYTF
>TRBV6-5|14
CASKTDRGHYGYTF
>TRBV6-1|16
CASSVDRGPSTDTQYF
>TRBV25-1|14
CASSVRLGNTEAFF
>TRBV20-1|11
CSAIKKNIQYF
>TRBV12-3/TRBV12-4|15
CASSFHSGGADEAFF
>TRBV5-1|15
CASSLVPGTGQPRHF
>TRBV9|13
CASSVADIYEQYF
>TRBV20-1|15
CSAFDSGSSYNEQFF
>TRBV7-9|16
CASSLDQGIPYNEQYF